The next 3 T cell receptor beta chains were all read from a single sample in a study of molecular identifiers for immune sequencing clone quantification. One entry per CDR3 protein, called by TCRdb with MiXCR from the PCR reads. The table has a few hundred thousand distinct CDR3 sequences, about 26% seen once. Sequences were obtained from naive CD8+ T cells from blood, with Jurkat cell RNA spiked in. Described subset: FACS-sorted CD8+CD4-CCR7+CD45RA+ naive T cells. These receptors were taken from a human donor in good health. Some libraries in this study had Jurkat cell RNA spiked in.

The gene calls are TRBV3-1 and TRBJ2-7; TRBD1 matches at 10 bases. CDR3 length: 17 residues. Germline CDR1 reads LGHDT; CDR2 reads YNNKEL (reference sequence). V lost 1 base, J lost 9 bases, and 15 bases stayed unmatched. The CDR3 here is CASSQVVDGQGDRRQYF. DNA for the CDR3: TGTGCCAGCAGCCAAGTAGTGGACGGACAGGGGGACCGTCGGCAGTACTTC.

V gene TRBV4-3 combines with J gene TRBJ2-4; TRBD2 matches at 12 bases. CDR3 length: 17 residues. Germline CDR1 LGHNA, CDR2 YSLEER. V lost 1 base, J lost 4 bases, and 5 bases stayed unmatched. The CDR3 sequence: CASSQGWGTSGKNIQYF. The DNA of the CDR3 is TGCGCCAGCAGCCAAGGTTGGGGGACTAGCGGGAAAAACATTCAGTACTTC.

This sequence joins TRBV28 and TRBJ2-3; either TRBD1 or TRBD2 may supply D (5 bases each). Germline CDR1 is MDHEN and CDR2 is SYDVKM. Trimming removed 6 bases from V and 0 bases from J, with 10 bases in between. The CDR3 is made up of 14 amino acids. As DNA, the CDR3 is TGTGCCAGCAGGGGGGTGGGGAGCACAGATACGCAGTATTTT. Residues: CASRGVGSTDTQYF.